The subject of this entry is one T cell receptor (beta chain). The authors reverse transcribed roughly 0.45 to 1 ug RNA with random hexamers. The amplification used immunoSEQ multiplex PCR on TCR beta CDR3; it spanned 54 Vbeta and 13 Jbeta. TCRdb called the immunoSEQ multiplex PCR reads again in MiXCR, with one record for every CDR3 protein. Of almost 450,000 distinct CDR3 sequences listed, approximately 85% were seen once; the top ten hold under 0.15%. The sample originates from a study of CD8 T cells in Susac syndrome. Germline loops: CDR1 KGHSH, CDR2 LQKENI. The CDR3 runs to 14 residues. Unmatched junction bases numbered 10, after V lost 6 bases and J lost 7 bases. Stable or active relapsing-remitting multiple sclerosis, untreated and meeting revised McDonald criteria, defined the controls. TEMRA cells were FACS-enriched, with CD8+ and CD4+ T cells isolated negatively.

This clonotype was sampled from a human donor with multiple sclerosis. Sequences were obtained from CD8+ T cells from PBMCs. The chain has TRBV18 and TRBJ1-1; 8 nucleotides align to TRBD1. The CDR3 loop is CASSNEGQAVEAFF. The CDR3, as DNA: TGTGCCAGCTCCAACGAGGGACAGGCGGTTGAAGCTTTCTTT.